Here is one T cell receptor beta chain with its context. Its antigen is still unknown. V lost 6 bases to trimming and J lost 7 bases, with 15 bases between them. Per the germline V gene, CDR1 is KGHSH and CDR2 is LQKENI. The length of the CDR3 is 13 residues. The data stem from a study of T cells in localized non-small cell lung cancer. Study-level findings and limits: Uninvolved adjacent lung showed the highest T cell clonality, exceeding tumor.

TCRdb's table, derived via immunoSEQ multiplex PCR, lists solely in-frame clones and lacks some. The top ten clones hold roughly 20% of a sample with 75,000 to 80,000 clones, more than 70% of them seen once. The sample was peripheral blood, taken before any cancer treatment. This TCR derives from a woman aged 35 to 75 with stage I squamous cell lung carcinoma. The V and J genes are TRBV18 and TRBJ1-2, with D possibly TRBD1 on 6 matching bases. The CDR3 loop is CASSQDSKAGYTF. As DNA, the CDR3 is TGTGCCAGCTCTCAGGACAGCAAGGCTGGCTACACCTTC.